This is a list of T cell receptor beta chains from one sample in a study of T cell responses to AZD1222 COVID-19 vaccine. Profiled with immunoSEQ multiplex PCR; TCRdb holds only in-frame clones, not every one. The sample carries some 99,000 clones, 87% recorded once. The material sequenced was peripheral blood, taken 28 days after the second AZD1222 dose. These receptors were obtained from an adult who received the AZD1222 COVID-19 vaccine. CDR3s include the opening cysteine and the closing phenylalanine or tryptophan. A D gene is named only where the DNA matches it firmly. The size of a clone is reported for some rows only, either as once, few or many, or as a class for expanded clones.

V gene	clone size	J gene	D gene	CDR3 protein	CDR3 DNA
TRBV28	few	TRBJ1-1	TRBD1	CASSLPQGAKGTEAFF	TGTGCCAGCAGTCTACCACAGGGGGCCAAGGGCACTGAAGCTTTCTTT
TRBV9	-	TRBJ2-1	-	CASSPRGNSYNEQFF	TGTGCCAGCAGTCCTCGGGGAAACTCCTACAATGAGCAGTTCTTC
TRBV12-3/TRBV12-4	-	TRBJ1-6	TRBD1	CASRLQGASPLHF	TGTGCCAGCAGATTACAGGGGGCTTCACCCCTCCACTTT
TRBV6-2/TRBV6-3	-	TRBJ1-2	TRBD1	CASSLGDRPFYGYTF	TGTGCCAGCAGCTTAGGGGACAGGCCTTTCTATGGCTACACCTTC
TRBV28	-	TRBJ2-6	TRBD1	CASSAGTGRTPGANVLTF	TGTGCCAGCAGTGCTGGGACAGGGAGGACTCCTGGGGCCAACGTCCTGACTTTC
TRBV11-3	-	TRBJ2-1	-	CASSLTGSGNEQFF	TGTGCCAGCAGCTTAACGGGATCGGGGAATGAGCAGTTCTTC
TRBV7-8	-	TRBJ1-5	-	CASSLRQGPSQPQHF	TGTGCCAGCAGCTTAAGGCAGGGGCCAAGTCAGCCCCAGCATTTT
TRBV19	once	TRBJ1-2	TRBD1	CASSRTGVGYGYTF	TGTGCCAGTAGTCGGACAGGGGTAGGCTATGGCTACACCTTC
TRBV2	once	TRBJ2-2	TRBD2	CASSERTSGNKRELFF	TGTGCCAGCAGTGAAAGGACTAGCGGGAATAAAAGGGAGCTGTTTTTT
TRBV6-5	-	TRBJ2-4	-	CASSTGPAKNIQYF	TGTGCCAGCAGTACCGGACCCGCCAAAAACATTCAGTACTTC
TRBV11-2	-	TRBJ1-1	-	CASSLRGTEAFF	TGTGCCAGCAGCTTAAGAGGAACTGAAGCTTTCTTT
TRBV30	-	TRBJ1-5	-	CAWNSGGDQPQHF	TGTGCCTGGAACAGTGGAGGCGATCAGCCCCAGCATTTT
TRBV2	-	TRBJ2-1	-	CASSGTSFAYNEQFF	TGTGCCAGCAGTGGTACTAGTTTCGCCTACAATGAGCAGTTCTTC
TRBV27	-	TRBJ1-2	-	CASADSYGYTF	TGTGCCAGCGCGGACAGCTATGGCTACACCTTC
TRBV15	-	TRBJ1-6	-	CATSTTGSYNSPLHF	TGTGCCACCAGCACCACAGGCTCCTATAATTCACCCCTCCACTTT
TRBV27	-	TRBJ2-7	TRBD1	CASSSTGPAYEQYF	TGTGCCAGCAGTTCGACAGGGCCCGCCTACGAGCAGTACTTC
TRBV13	-	TRBJ1-4	-	CASNENGATNEKLFF	TGTGCCAGCAACGAGAACGGTGCAACTAATGAAAAACTGTTTTTT
TRBV14	-	TRBJ1-6	-	CASSQAPGYNSPLHF	TGTGCCAGCAGCCAAGCGCCAGGGTATAATTCACCCCTCCACTTT
TRBV10-3	-	TRBJ2-2	-	CAIRDSPPDTGELFF	TGTGCCATCAGGGACAGTCCCCCCGACACCGGGGAGCTGTTTTTT
TRBV3-1/TRBV3-2	-	TRBJ2-1	-	CASSLRTPLNDNEQFF	TGTGCCAGCAGCCTTAGGACTCCCTTAAACGACAATGAGCAGTTCTTC
TRBV9	-	TRBJ2-1	TRBD2	CASNVGGSGGAEQFF	TGTGCCAGCAATGTGGGCGGTAGCGGGGGGGCTGAGCAGTTCTTC
TRBV7-9	-	TRBJ2-4	TRBD2	CASSSLAGGPKNIQYF	TGTGCCAGCAGCTCACTAGCGGGGGGGCCCAAAAACATTCAGTACTTC
TRBV27	-	TRBJ2-1	TRBD2	CASSRLLGLANIHNEQFF	TGTGCCAGCAGCCGTCTCTTAGGACTAGCCAACATTCACAATGAGCAGTTCTTC
TRBV5-6	-	TRBJ1-5	-	CASSWYSYSNQPQHF	TGTGCCAGCAGCTGGTACAGTTATAGCAATCAGCCCCAGCATTTT
TRBV2	-	TRBJ1-1	TRBD1	CASDRGPHMNTEAFF	TGTGCCAGCGACAGGGGACCCCATATGAACACTGAAGCTTTCTTT
TRBV5-5	-	TRBJ2-7	-	CASSLGGRPTYEQYF	TGTGCCAGCAGTTTGGGCGGTAGGCCAACCTACGAGCAGTACTTC
TRBV28	-	TRBJ1-4	-	CATLSPGQNEKLFF	TGTGCCACCCTCTCACCTGGACAGAATGAAAAACTGTTTTTT
TRBV19	-	TRBJ1-3	TRBD1	CASSTPDRENLGNTIYF	TGTGCCAGTAGTACCCCGGACAGGGAGAATCTGGGAAACACCATATATTTT
TRBV7-2	-	TRBJ2-3	-	CASSIGLVTDTQYF	TGTGCCAGCAGCATAGGCCTTGTCACAGATACGCAGTATTTT
TRBV7-7	few	TRBJ1-4	TRBD1	CASSRRQGSGEKLFF	TGTGCCAGCAGCCGACGACAGGGATCAGGGGAAAAACTGTTTTTT
TRBV11-3	-	TRBJ2-5	TRBD1	CASSHAGTGEETQYF	TGTGCCAGCAGCCATGCCGGGACAGGGGAAGAGACCCAGTACTTC
TRBV18	-	TRBJ2-7	-	CASSPDSSYEQYF	TGTGCCAGCTCACCAGACAGTTCCTACGAGCAGTACTTC
TRBV6-2/TRBV6-3	few	TRBJ2-7	-	CASSQETSSHEQYF	TGTGCCAGCAGTCAGGAGACTAGTTCCCACGAGCAGTACTTC
TRBV19	-	TRBJ1-1	TRBD1	CASSTWDRGLIGSEAFF	TGTGCCAGTAGTACCTGGGACAGGGGTTTGATAGGTAGTGAAGCTTTCTTT
TRBV28	-	TRBJ2-7	-	CASSDIVPRYYEQYF	TGTGCCAGCAGCGATATCGTCCCTAGATACTACGAGCAGTACTTC
TRBV7-2	-	TRBJ2-7	-	CASSLRGGTGTYEQYF	TGTGCCAGCAGCTTGCGAGGCGGGACGGGCACCTACGAGCAGTACTTC
TRBV28	-	TRBJ2-1	-	CASSFGYNEQFF	TGTGCCAGCAGTTTTGGTTACAATGAGCAGTTCTTC
TRBV24-1	-	TRBJ2-1	TRBD2	CATTAPREGRDEQFF	TGTGCCACCACGGCGCCGCGGGAGGGCCGGGATGAGCAGTTCTTC
TRBV2	once	TRBJ1-5	-	CASREAGPSQPQHF	TGTGCCAGCAGAGAGGCAGGGCCCAGCCAGCCCCAGCATTTT
TRBV12-3/TRBV12-4	-	TRBJ1-4	-	CASSPDSEKLFF	TGTGCCAGCAGCCCGGACAGTGAAAAACTGTTTTTT